Shown below are 6 T cell receptor beta chains from a single sample sequenced in a study of T-cell reconstitution after alpha-beta-depleted transplantation in children (dated by TCRdb to between 2015 and 2016). The sample's treatment or condition label is to be understood as: allogeneic hematopoietic cell transplantation with graft depleted of TCRalphabeta T cells and CD19 B cells. Libraries were prepared through PCR. Sequencing took place on an Illumina HiSeq 2500. TCR libraries were prepared with molecular barcoding, using unique molecular identifiers to normalize TCRbeta repertoire quantification. TCRdb ran its own pipeline on the public reads, namely fastp trimming at Q25 and MiXCR clone calling, and kept in-frame beta chains. Each CDR3 protein gets just one entry, which takes the most common genes and DNA from the rows behind it. The sample data list 700,000 to 950,000 distinct CDR3 sequences, and 16% of these were observed just once. The ten largest clones add up to around 5.3% of the sample.

This specimen consisted of PBMCs, mostly from graft donor cells, obtained 360 days after TCRalphabeta/CD19-depleted stem cell transplant. Receptors were obtained from a male patient younger than 18 who had a stem cell transplant for acute lymphoblastic leukemia, so the T cells may come from the graft donor.

This clonotype appeared a few times. The chain combines TRBV11-1 with TRBJ2-6; 7 nucleotides align to TRBD1. The CDR3 runs 19 residues. The junction had 11 bases not matched to a gene; V was cut back by 3 bases and J by 0 bases. CDR1 SGHAT and CDR2 FQDESV come from the germline V gene (reference sequence). The CDR3 bases are TGTGCCAGCAGCTTCAGGGGGACGGGGATCTTCTCTGGGGCCAACGTCCTGACTTTC. Residues: CASSFRGTGIFSGANVLTF.

This clonotype occurred many times. This sequence joins TRBV9 and TRBJ1-1; TRBD1 might be the D (6 bases). The germline V and J ends were trimmed by 3 bases and 2 bases, with 8 bases remaining between them. Germline V gene data show CDR1 as SGDLS and CDR2 as YYNGEE. This CDR3 has 13 residues. CDR3 DNA: TGTGCCAGCAGCGAACAGGGAAACACTGAAGCTTTCTTT. Amino acids: CASSEQGNTEAFF.

V usage is TRBV7-9 and J usage is TRBJ2-1; TRBD2 agrees at 11 bases. Germline CDR1 and CDR2: SEHNR and FQNEAQ (reference sequence). V shed 1 base and J 5 bases; nucleotides not matched to a gene: 7. This CDR3 has 17 amino acids. The CDR3 DNA follows: TGTGCCAGCAGCTTAGTCTTAACTAGCGGGAGCCACAATGAGCAGTTCTTC. Its translation is CASSLVLTSGSHNEQFF.

The sample holds many counts of this clonotype. This chain uses TRBV28 with TRBJ2-7, with D possibly TRBD1 on 6 matching bases. The V gene lost 3 bases and the J gene lost 3 bases, with 15 bases spanning the gap. Germline values: CDR1 MDHEN, CDR2 SYDVKM. This CDR3 has 15 residues. The CDR3 bases are TGTGCCAGCAGTTTCGTCGGGACAAGAGTCTACGAGCAGTACTTC. Translated, it gives CASSFVGTRVYEQYF.

V usage is TRBV6-1 and J usage is TRBJ2-3, with D perhaps matching TRBD1 (6 bases). V gave up 2 bases and J gave up 1 base, with 10 bases separating them. CDR3 length: 15 amino acids. Germline V gene data show CDR1 as MNHNS and CDR2 as SASEGT. This CDR3 is CASSENWGRTDTQYF. CDR3 coding DNA: TGTGCCAGCAGTGAAAACTGGGGGCGCACAGATACGCAGTATTTT.

V gene TRBV6-5 combines with J gene TRBJ1-1, with unresolved D. CDR1 is MNHEY, CDR2 SVGAGI, per germline. The CDR3 length is 15 residues. V was pared by 0 bases and J by 0 bases, with 8 bases between. This CDR3 is CASSYSVTMNTEAFF. CDR3 bases: TGTGCCAGCAGTTACTCGGTCACCATGAACACTGAAGCTTTCTTT.